This TCR beta chain was found in a study of cytomegalovirus exposure and HLA in healthy donors. Whole-study results and caveats: The classifier reportedly diagnosed cytomegalovirus status with high specificity and sensitivity. Another analysis was done later, and it associated 16,951 TCR beta sequences with HLA alleles at 0.05 false discovery rate. A missense variant in DCLRE1C was later tied to TCR beta V- and J-gene trimming.

This PCR relied on a set of 60 Vbeta primers and 13 Jbeta primers. Only in-frame clones appear in the TCRdb table, and some are missing; sequencing was by immunoSEQ multiplex PCR. The sample has 95,000 to 150,000 clones, more than 60% seen once. This CDR3 is 13 amino acids long. V was cut by 0 bases and J by 3 bases, with 6 bases left in between. Germline loops: CDR1 SGHRS, CDR2 YFSETQ. As to this clone: Its antigen is not identified.

The receptor was isolated from a woman in her thirties or forties in good health and CMV-seropositive. The sample consisted of PBMCs. The chain combines TRBV5-1 with TRBJ1-2; D is uncertain. CDR3 region: CASSLADYYGYTF. CDR3 in DNA: TGCGCCAGCAGCTTGGCAGACTACTATGGCTACACCTTC.